The entry below describes one T cell receptor (beta chain). Its antigen is not identified. The sample has other DNA sequences that encode this CDR3 too. TCRdb's copy holds only in-frame clones and misses some; the assay was immunoSEQ multiplex PCR. This repertoire shows tens of thousands of clones, around 81% found once; its top ten account for about 20%. The data originate from a study of identifying expanded T cells in peripheral blood. Study-wide points: Variance in clone template counts between approximately 2-week samples significantly increased with total template count across all healthy donors.

The CDR3 runs 15 residues. Trimming pared 1 base from V and 6 bases from J, leaving 10 bases between. Looked up from germline, CDR1 is SGHVS and CDR2 is FNYEAQ. This TCR derives from a person aged 18-69 years in good health. The V call is TRBV7-6, the J call TRBJ1-6; D is uncertain. Sequenced input: blood. DNA for the CDR3: TGTGCCAGCAGCTTAGTAGGGTTGGGTAATTCACCCCTCCACTTT. Translation gives CASSLVGLGNSPLHF.